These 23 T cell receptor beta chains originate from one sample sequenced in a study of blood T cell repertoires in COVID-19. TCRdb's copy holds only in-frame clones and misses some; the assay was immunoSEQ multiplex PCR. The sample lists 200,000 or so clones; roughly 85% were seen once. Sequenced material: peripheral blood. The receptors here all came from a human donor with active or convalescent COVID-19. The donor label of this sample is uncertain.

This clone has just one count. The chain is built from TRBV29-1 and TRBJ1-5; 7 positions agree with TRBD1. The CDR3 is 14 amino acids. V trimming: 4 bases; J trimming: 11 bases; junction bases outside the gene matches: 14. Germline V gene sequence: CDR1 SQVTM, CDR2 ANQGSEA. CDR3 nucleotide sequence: TGCAGCGTTGGTGAGACAGGGTCCTTCGAGTCCCAGCATTTT. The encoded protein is CSVGETGSFESQHF. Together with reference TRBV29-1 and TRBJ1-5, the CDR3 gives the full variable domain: SAVISQKPSRDICQRGTSLTIQCQVDSQVTMMFWYRQQPGQSLTLIATANQGSEATYESGFVIDKFPISRPNLTFSTLTVSNMSPEDSSIYLCSVGETGSFESQHFGDGTRLSIL.

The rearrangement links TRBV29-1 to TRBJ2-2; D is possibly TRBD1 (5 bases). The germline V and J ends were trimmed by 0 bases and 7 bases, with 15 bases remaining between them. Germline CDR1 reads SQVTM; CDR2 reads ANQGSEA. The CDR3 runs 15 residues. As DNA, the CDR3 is TGCAGCGTTGAAGATTGGAAGGGGCGCGGCGGGGAGCTGTTTTTT. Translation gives CSVEDWKGRGGELFF.

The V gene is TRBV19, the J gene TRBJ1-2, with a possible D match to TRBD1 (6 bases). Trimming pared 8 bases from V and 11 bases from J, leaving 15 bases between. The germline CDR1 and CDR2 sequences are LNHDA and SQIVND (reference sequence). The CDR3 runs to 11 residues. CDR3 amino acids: CASGQWGGYTF. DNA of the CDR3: TGTGCCAGTGGACAGTGGGGTGGTTACACCTTC.

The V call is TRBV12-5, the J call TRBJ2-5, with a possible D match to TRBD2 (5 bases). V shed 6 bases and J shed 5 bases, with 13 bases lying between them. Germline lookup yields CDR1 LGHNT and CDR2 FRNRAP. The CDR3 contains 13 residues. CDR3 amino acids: CASGDGVRETQYF. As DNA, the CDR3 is TGTGCTAGTGGGGACGGGGTCCGGGAGACCCAGTACTTC.

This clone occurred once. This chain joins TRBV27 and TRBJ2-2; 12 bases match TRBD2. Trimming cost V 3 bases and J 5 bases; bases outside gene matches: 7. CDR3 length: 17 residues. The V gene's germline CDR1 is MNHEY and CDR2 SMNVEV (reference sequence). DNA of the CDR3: TGTGCCAGCAGTTTTCCTAGCGGGGGGGCGAGGACCGGGGAGCTGTTTTTT. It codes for CASSFPSGGARTGELFF.

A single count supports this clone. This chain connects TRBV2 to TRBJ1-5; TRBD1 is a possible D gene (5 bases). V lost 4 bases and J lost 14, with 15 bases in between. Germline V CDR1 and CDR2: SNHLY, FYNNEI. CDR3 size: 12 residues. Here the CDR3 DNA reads TGTGCCAGCAGTGGCCAGGGAAGGTTGAAGCATTTT. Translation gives CASSGQGRLKHF.

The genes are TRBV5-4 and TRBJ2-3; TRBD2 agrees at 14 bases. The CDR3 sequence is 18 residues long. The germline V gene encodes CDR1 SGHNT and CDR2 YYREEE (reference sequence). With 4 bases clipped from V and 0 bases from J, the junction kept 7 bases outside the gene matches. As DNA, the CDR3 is TGTGCCAGCAGCGGCGGGACTAGCGGGAGACTTAGCACAGATACGCAGTATTTT. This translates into CASSGGTSGRLSTDTQYF.

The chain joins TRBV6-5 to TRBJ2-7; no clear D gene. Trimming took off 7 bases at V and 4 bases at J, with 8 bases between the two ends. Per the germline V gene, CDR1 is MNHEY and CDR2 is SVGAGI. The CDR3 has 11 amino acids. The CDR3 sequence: CASTSRYEQYF. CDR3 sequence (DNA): TGTGCCAGCACCTCCCGGTACGAGCAGTACTTC.

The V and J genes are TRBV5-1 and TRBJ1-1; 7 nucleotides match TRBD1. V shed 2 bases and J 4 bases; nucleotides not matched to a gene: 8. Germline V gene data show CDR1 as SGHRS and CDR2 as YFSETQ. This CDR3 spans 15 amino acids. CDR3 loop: CASSFTPGGSTEAFF. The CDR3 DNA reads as TGCGCCAGCAGCTTCACCCCAGGGGGGAGCACTGAAGCTTTCTTT.

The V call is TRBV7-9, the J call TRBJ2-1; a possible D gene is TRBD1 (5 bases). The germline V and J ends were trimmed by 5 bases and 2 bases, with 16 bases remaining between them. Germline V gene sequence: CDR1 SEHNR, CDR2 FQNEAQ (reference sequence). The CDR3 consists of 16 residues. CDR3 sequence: CASSLQVTATYNEQFF. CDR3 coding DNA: TGTGCCAGCAGCCTCCAGGTGACAGCGACCTACAATGAGCAGTTCTTC.

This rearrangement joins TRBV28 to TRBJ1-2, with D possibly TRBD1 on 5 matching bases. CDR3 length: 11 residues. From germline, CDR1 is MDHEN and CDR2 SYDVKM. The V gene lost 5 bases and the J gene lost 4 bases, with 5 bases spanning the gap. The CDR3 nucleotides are TGTGCCAGCAGTGACAGCTATGGCTACACCTTC. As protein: CASSDSYGYTF.

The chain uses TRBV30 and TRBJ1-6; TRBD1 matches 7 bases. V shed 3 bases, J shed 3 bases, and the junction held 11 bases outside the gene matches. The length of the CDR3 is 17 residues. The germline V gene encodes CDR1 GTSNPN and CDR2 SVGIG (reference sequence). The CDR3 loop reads CAWSDSGTAYYNSPLHF. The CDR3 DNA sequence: TGTGCCTGGAGCGATTCCGGGACAGCTTACTATAATTCACCCCTCCACTTT. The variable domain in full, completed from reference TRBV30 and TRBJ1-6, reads SQTIHQWPATLVQPVGSPLSLECTVEGTSNPNLYWYRQAAGRGLQLLFYSVGIGQISSEVPQNLSASRPQDRQFILSSKKLLLSDSGFYLCAWSDSGTAYYNSPLHFGNGTRLTVT.

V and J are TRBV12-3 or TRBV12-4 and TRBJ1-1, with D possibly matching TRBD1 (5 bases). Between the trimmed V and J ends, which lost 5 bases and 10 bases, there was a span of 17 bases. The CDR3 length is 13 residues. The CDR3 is CASSHRWGGRAFF. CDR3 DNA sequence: TGTGCCAGCAGTCACAGGTGGGGGGGACGAGCTTTCTTT.

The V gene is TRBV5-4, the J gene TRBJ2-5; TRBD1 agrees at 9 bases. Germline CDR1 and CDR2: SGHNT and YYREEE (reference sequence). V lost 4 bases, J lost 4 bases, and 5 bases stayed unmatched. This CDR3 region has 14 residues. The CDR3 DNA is TGTGCCAGCAGCAAAGGGACAGGGCTAGAGACCCAGTACTTC. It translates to CASSKGTGLETQYF.

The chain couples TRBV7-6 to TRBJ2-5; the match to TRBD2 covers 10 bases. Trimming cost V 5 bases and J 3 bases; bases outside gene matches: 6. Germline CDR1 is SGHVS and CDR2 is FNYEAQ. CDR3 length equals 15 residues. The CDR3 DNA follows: TGTGCCAGCAGCGAAGCGGGGGGGAAGAAAGAGACCCAGTACTTC. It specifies CASSEAGGKKETQYF.

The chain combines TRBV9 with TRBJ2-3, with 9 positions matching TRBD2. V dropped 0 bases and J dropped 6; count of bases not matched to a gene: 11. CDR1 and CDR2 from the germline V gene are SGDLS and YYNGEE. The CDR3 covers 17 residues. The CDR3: CASSVAGRIAGADTQYF. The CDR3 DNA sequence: TGTGCCAGCAGCGTAGCTGGGAGAATAGCGGGGGCGGATACGCAGTATTTT.

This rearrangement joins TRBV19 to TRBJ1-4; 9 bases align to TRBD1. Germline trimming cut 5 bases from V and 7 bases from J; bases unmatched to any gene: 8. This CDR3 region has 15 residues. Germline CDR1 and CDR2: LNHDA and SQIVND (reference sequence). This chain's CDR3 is CASSSYRGQREKLFF. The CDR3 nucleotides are TGTGCCAGTAGTTCCTACAGGGGGCAACGTGAAAAACTGTTTTTT.

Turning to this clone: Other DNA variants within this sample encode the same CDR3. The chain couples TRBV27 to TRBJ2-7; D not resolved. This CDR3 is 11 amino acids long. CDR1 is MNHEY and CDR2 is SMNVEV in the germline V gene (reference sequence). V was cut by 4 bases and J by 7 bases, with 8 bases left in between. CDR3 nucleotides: TGTGCCAGCAGTTCACGAGAAGAGCAGTACTTC. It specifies CASSSREEQYF.

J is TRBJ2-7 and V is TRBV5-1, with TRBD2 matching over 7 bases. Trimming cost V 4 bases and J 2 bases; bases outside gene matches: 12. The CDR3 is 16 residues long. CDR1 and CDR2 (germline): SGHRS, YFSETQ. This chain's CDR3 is CASSGLGEGDPYEQYF. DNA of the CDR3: TGCGCCAGCAGCGGCTTGGGGGAGGGTGATCCCTACGAGCAGTACTTC.

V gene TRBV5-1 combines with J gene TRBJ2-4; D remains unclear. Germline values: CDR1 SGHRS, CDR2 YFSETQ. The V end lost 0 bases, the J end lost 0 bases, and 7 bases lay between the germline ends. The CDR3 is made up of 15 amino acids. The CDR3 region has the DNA TGCGCCAGCAGCTTGGGGGCACTAGCCAAAAACATTCAGTACTTC. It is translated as CASSLGALAKNIQYF.

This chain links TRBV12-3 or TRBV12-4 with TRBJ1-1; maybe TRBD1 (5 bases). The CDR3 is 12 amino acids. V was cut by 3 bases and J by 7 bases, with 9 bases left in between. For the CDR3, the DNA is TGTGCCAGCAGTTTCGGGCAGGGTGAAGCTTTCTTT. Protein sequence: CASSFGQGEAFF.

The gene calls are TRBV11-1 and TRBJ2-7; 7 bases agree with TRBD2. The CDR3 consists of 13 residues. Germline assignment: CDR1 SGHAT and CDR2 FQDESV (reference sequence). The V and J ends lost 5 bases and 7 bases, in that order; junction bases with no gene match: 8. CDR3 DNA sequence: TGTGCCAGCAGCCCCGGGGGGAGAGGGGAGCAGTACTTC. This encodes CASSPGGRGEQYF.

For the CDR3, the DNA is TGTGCCAGCAAAGGCGGGTATGAGCAGTTCTTC. It yields the protein CASKGGYEQFF. J is TRBJ2-1 and V is TRBV6-6, with D maybe TRBD2 (5 bases). V was cut by 7 bases and J by 8 bases, with 9 bases left in between. Germline V CDR1 and CDR2: MNHNY, SVGAGI (reference sequence). This CDR3 is built from 11 residues.